These 19 T cell receptor beta chains were sequenced from one sample in a study of T-cell reconstitution after alpha-beta-depleted transplantation in children. Molecular barcoding with unique molecular identifiers was used for the TCRbeta library. TCRdb used MiXCR to reprocess the PCR reads, holding one entry per CDR3 protein. This sample has around 700,000 distinct CDR3 sequences, with roughly 14% found just once. The sample in question was PBMCs, obtained before TCRalphabeta/CD19-depleted stem cell transplant. The origin of the receptors is a girl aged 2-10 years with congenital amegakaryocytic thrombocytopenia, due to receive a stem cell transplant.

This clonotype appeared many times. The CDR3 DNA is TGCGCCAGCAGCTTGAGGCTAGCGGACCGGGATACGCAGTATTTT. Translated: CASSLRLADRDTQYF. The chain links TRBV5-1 to TRBJ2-3; TRBD2 matches at 7 bases. The CDR3 runs to 15 residues. V shed 1 base, J shed 6 bases, and the junction held 8 bases outside the gene matches. CDR1 SGHRS and CDR2 YFSETQ come from the germline V gene.

This clonotype occurred many times. CDR3: CATSRVLIGLQLQETQYF. The CDR3 DNA is TGTGCCACCAGCAGAGTGCTAATCGGTTTACAGCTCCAAGAGACCCAGTACTTC. V and J are TRBV15 and TRBJ2-5; D gene uncertain. The V end was cut by 1 base, the J end by 1 base, with 19 bases between. The CDR3 spans 18 residues. Germline-derived CDR1 and CDR2 are LNHNV and YYDKDF (reference sequence).

The DNA for the CDR3 is TGCGCCAGCAGTCCGGTGATGGACTCAGAGACCCAGTACTTC. This encodes CASSPVMDSETQYF. This chain joins TRBV5-1 and TRBJ2-5; TRBD2 might be the D (5 bases). CDR1 and CDR2 (germline): SGHRS, YFSETQ. The CDR3 has 14 amino acids. Trimming shortened V by 5 bases and J by 4 bases, and 15 bases separated the two germline ends.

In this sample, this clonotype turned up many times. As DNA, the CDR3 is TGCAGTGCTGCCGCCGCAGGGCCTGGAAACACCATATATTTT. It codes for CSAAAAGPGNTIYF. The chain combines TRBV20-1 with TRBJ1-3; weak D call: TRBD1 (5 bases). Germline CDR1 reads DFQATT; CDR2 reads SNEGSKA (reference sequence). The CDR3 consists of 14 residues. The ends were cut back, 5 bases at V and 2 bases at J, with 13 bases in the middle.

This clonotype was counted many times. V is TRBV5-1 and J is TRBJ2-3; D ambiguous. The length of the CDR3 is 16 residues. V gave up 0 bases and J gave up 4 bases, with 15 bases separating them. Germline CDR1 is SGHRS and CDR2 is YFSETQ. The CDR3 DNA sequence: TGCGCCAGCAGCTTGGATGGGGTTACTGTCGCAGATACGCAGTATTTT. It is translated as CASSLDGVTVADTQYF.

This clonotype was found many times. V usage is TRBV4-1 and J usage is TRBJ1-5; 7 bases align to TRBD1. The CDR3 totals 17 residues. V dropped 0 bases and J dropped 1; count of bases not matched to a gene: 6. CDR1 is MGHRA and CDR2 is YSYEKL in the germline V gene. Written as DNA, the CDR3 is TGCGCCAGCAGCCAAGATGAGGGGGCGCCGAGCAATCAGCCCCAGCATTTT. Its protein is CASSQDEGAPSNQPQHF.

V and J are TRBV5-1 and TRBJ2-5, with 7 nucleotides matching TRBD2. The CDR3 has 16 amino acids. Trimming cost V 1 base and J 1 base; bases outside gene matches: 7. Germline CDR1 reads SGHRS; CDR2 reads YFSETQ. CDR3 bases: TGCGCCAGCAGCTTGTGGGCTAGCGGCATCCAAGAGACCCAGTACTTC. It codes for CASSLWASGIQETQYF.

J is TRBJ1-2 and V is TRBV20-1, with D maybe TRBD1 (6 bases). Germline CDR1 is DFQATT and CDR2 is SNEGSKA (reference sequence). This CDR3 is built from 12 residues. Trimming left V 5 bases short and J 6 bases short, with 13 bases between. The CDR3 bases are TGCAGTGCTCGCCGGGACATGGATGGCTACACCTTC. Translation: CSARRDMDGYTF.

In this sample, this clonotype turned up many times. This rearrangement joins TRBV5-1 to TRBJ2-4; D ambiguous. CDR1 is SGHRS, CDR2 YFSETQ, per germline. CDR3 length: 13 amino acids. Trimming took 0 bases from V and 6 from J, leaving 7 bases between them. CDR3 sequence: CASSLDSLNIQYF. As DNA, the CDR3 is TGCGCCAGCAGCTTGGACTCTCTAAACATTCAGTACTTC.

This clonotype has ten or more counts. The gene calls are TRBV7-9 and TRBJ1-1; D is ambiguous. Looked up from germline, CDR1 is SEHNR and CDR2 is FQNEAQ (reference sequence). V was shortened by 5 bases and J by 0 bases, with 7 bases between the two germline ends. The CDR3 runs to 13 residues. CDR3 amino acids: CASSPAVNTEAFF. CDR3 sequence (DNA): TGTGCCAGCAGCCCAGCGGTGAACACTGAAGCTTTCTTT.

This clonotype was seen at least ten times. V gene TRBV20-1 combines with J gene TRBJ2-7, with D possibly being TRBD2 (6 bases). This CDR3 region has 13 residues. The germline V and J ends were trimmed by 8 bases and 3 bases, with 17 bases remaining between them. Germline CDR1 is DFQATT and CDR2 is SNEGSKA (reference sequence). CDR3 region: CSPIRDLSYEQYF. The CDR3 coding sequence is TGCAGTCCGATCCGGGACTTGAGCTACGAGCAGTACTTC.

This clonotype showed up many times. The chain carries TRBV7-9 and TRBJ1-5, with unresolved D. Germline V gene data show CDR1 as SEHNR and CDR2 as FQNEAQ (reference sequence). The CDR3 spans 13 residues. V lost 1 base to trimming and J lost 7 bases, with 8 bases between them. CDR3 amino acids: CASSLVGSQPQHF. The CDR3 coding sequence is TGTGCCAGCAGCTTAGTGGGGAGCCAGCCCCAGCATTTT.

This clonotype was observed many times. The rearrangement uses TRBV12-3 or TRBV12-4 and TRBJ1-1; the D is unclear. This CDR3 region has 11 residues. V gave up 6 bases and J gave up 11 bases, with 13 bases separating them. DNA for the CDR3: TGTGCCAGCAGGCTCATTGGCGAGGCTTTCTTT. Protein sequence: CASRLIGEAFF.

This clonotype was seen a few times. The chain couples TRBV18 to TRBJ2-1; D uncertain. V shed 0 bases and J shed 5 bases, with 17 bases lying between them. Germline V gene sequence: CDR1 KGHSH, CDR2 LQKENI. The CDR3 sequence is 17 residues long. The CDR3 protein is CASSPPPPPNLDNEQFF. The CDR3 DNA follows: TGTGCCAGCTCACCACCGCCTCCGCCTAACTTGGACAATGAGCAGTTCTTC. Based on the CDR3 plus reference TRBV18 and TRBJ2-1, the full variable domain is NAGVMQNPRHLVRRRGQEARLRCSPMKGHSHVYWYRQLPEEGLKFMVYLQKENIIDESGMPKERFSAEFPKEGPSILRIQQVVRGDSAAYFCASSPPPPPNLDNEQFFGPGTRLTVL.

This clonotype was found many times. This chain links TRBV20-1 with TRBJ2-1; 8 bases match TRBD2. The ends lost 3 bases at V and 8 bases at J; junction bases unmatched: 15. The length of the CDR3 is 16 residues. Germline V lookup: CDR1 DFQATT, CDR2 SNEGSKA (reference sequence). CDR3 region: CSARGPASGRIYEQFF. CDR3 DNA sequence: TGCAGTGCTAGGGGGCCAGCTAGCGGGCGGATCTATGAGCAGTTCTTC.

In its sample, this clonotype was seen many times. The CDR3 DNA sequence: TGCGCCAGCAGATGGGCAGCAAACAATGAGCAGTTCTTC. Residues: CASRWAANNEQFF. The rearrangement joins TRBV5-1 to TRBJ2-1; D call uncertain. Deletions cut 5 bases from V and 5 bases from J, with 11 bases between. The CDR3 runs 13 residues. Germline V CDR1 and CDR2: SGHRS, YFSETQ.

This clonotype was observed at least ten times. The chain combines TRBV12-3 or TRBV12-4 with TRBJ2-1, with 9 nucleotides matching TRBD1. Trimming cost V 6 bases and J 2 bases; bases outside gene matches: 2. The CDR3 contains 14 residues. Written as DNA, the CDR3 is TGTGCCAGCAGCGACAGGGGGGCCTACAATGAGCAGTTCTTC. Translated, it gives CASSDRGAYNEQFF.

This clonotype was recorded a few times. CDR3 DNA: TGCGCCAGCAGCTGGATACAGGGAGAGACCCAGTACTTC. Residues: CASSWIQGETQYF. The genes are TRBV5-1 and TRBJ2-5; possibly TRBD1 for D (6 bases). Germline V gene sequence: CDR1 SGHRS, CDR2 YFSETQ. The CDR3 runs 13 residues. Between the trimmed V and J ends, which lost 3 bases and 4 bases, there was a span of 10 bases.

This clonotype was seen ten or more times. CDR3 DNA: TGTGCCAGCAGTTTTGGCAGGGGCGAGGGCAATCAGCCCCAGCATTTT. This gives the protein CASSFGRGEGNQPQHF. The chain links TRBV12-3 or TRBV12-4 to TRBJ1-5; tentative D call: TRBD1 (6 bases). The CDR3 totals 16 residues. V lost 3 bases and J lost 2, with 14 bases in between.